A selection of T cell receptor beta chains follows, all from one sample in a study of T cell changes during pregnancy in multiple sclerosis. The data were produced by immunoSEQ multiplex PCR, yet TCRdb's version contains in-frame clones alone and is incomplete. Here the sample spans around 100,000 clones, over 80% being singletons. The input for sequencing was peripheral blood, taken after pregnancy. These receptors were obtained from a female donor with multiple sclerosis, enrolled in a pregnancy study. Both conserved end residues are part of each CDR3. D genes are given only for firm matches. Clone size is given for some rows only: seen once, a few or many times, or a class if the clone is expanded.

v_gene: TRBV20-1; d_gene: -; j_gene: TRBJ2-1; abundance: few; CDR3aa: CSASANNEQFF; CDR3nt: TGCAGTGCTAGCGCTAACAATGAGCAGTTCTTC
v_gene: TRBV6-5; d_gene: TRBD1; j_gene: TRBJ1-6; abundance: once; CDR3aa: CASSYTRDRDSPLHF; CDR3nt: TGTGCCAGCAGTTACACCCGGGACAGGGATTCACCCCTCCACTTT
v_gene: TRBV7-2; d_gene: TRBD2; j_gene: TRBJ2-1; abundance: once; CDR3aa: CASSLEGLVYNEQFF; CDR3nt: TGTGCCAGCAGCTTAGAGGGACTAGTGTACAATGAGCAGTTCTTC
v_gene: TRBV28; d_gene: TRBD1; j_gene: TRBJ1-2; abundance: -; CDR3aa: CASRPGQGGGYTF; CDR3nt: TGTGCCAGCAGACCTGGACAGGGGGGTGGCTACACCTTC
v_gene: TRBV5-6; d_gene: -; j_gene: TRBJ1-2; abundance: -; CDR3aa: CASSLGWTVHYGYTF; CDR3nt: TGTGCCAGCAGCTTGGGGTGGACAGTGCACTATGGCTACACCTTC
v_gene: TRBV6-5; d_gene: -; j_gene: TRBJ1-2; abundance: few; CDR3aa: CASSYSPGRTNYGYTF; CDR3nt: TGTGCCAGCAGTTACTCCCCAGGGAGGACTAACTATGGCTACACCTTC
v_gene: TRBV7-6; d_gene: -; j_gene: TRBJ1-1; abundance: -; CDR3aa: CASSLLREGTEAFF; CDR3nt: TGTGCCAGCAGCTTATTGCGGGAAGGGACTGAAGCTTTCTTT
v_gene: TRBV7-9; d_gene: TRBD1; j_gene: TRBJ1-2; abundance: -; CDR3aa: CASSFLTPGGRNYGYTF; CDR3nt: TGTGCCAGCAGTTTCTTGACCCCAGGGGGCAGGAACTATGGCTACACCTTC
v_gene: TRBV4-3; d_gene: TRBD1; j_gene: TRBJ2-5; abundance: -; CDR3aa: CASSPGTGKAQYF; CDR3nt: TGCGCCAGCAGCCCAGGGACAGGAAAGGCCCAGTACTTC
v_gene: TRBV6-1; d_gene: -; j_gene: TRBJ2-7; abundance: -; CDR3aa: CAIRDTTYEQYF; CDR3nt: TGTGCCATACGGGACACTACCTACGAGCAGTACTTC
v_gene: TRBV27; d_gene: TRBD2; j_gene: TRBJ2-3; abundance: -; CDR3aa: CASSFFGAGGLTDTQYF; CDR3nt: TGTGCCAGCAGTTTCTTTGGGGCGGGGGGGCTGACAGATACGCAGTATTTT
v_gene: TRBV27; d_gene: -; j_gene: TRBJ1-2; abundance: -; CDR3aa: CASSFSGTNYGYTF; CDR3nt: TGTGCCAGCAGTTTTTCCGGGACAAACTATGGCTACACCTTC
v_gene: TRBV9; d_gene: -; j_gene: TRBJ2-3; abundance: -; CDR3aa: CASSARGANTDTQYF; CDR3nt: TGTGCCAGCAGCGCCCGAGGAGCGAATACAGATACGCAGTATTTT
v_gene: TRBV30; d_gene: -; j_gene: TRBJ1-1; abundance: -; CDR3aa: CAYTDRAPEAFF; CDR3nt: TGTGCCTACACCGACAGAGCCCCTGAAGCTTTCTTT
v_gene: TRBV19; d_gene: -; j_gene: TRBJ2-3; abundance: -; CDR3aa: CASSPLARSSTDTQYF; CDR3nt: TGTGCCAGTAGTCCCCTAGCTAGGTCTAGCACAGATACGCAGTATTTT
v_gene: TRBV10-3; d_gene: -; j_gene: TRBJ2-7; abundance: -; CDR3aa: CAISESYSTYEQYF; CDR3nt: TGTGCCATCAGTGAGTCGTACAGTACCTACGAGCAGTACTTC
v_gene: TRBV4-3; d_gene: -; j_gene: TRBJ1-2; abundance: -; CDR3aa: CASSQDSGEADGYTF; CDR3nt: TGCGCCAGCAGCCAAGATTCTGGGGAGGCGGATGGCTACACCTTC
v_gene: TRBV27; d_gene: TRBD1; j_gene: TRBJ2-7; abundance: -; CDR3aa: CASRGHLGQGSVQYF; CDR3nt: TGTGCCAGCAGGGGACATTTGGGACAGGGTTCTGTTCAGTACTTC
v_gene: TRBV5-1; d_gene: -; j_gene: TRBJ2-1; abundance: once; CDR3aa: CASSLGGTQGLDRFF; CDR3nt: TGCGCCAGCAGCTTGGGTGGAACCCAGGGGCTTGACCGGTTCTTC
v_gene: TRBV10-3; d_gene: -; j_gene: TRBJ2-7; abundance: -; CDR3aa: CAIRQEFYEQYF; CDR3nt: TGTGCCATCAGACAGGAGTTTTACGAGCAGTACTTC
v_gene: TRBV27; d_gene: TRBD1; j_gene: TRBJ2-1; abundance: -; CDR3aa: CASSLVGTGGYNEQFF; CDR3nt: TGTGCCAGCAGTTTAGTCGGGACAGGGGGATACAATGAGCAGTTCTTC
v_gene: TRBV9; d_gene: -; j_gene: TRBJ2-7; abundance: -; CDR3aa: CASSVGGVHEQYF; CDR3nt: TGTGCCAGCAGCGTAGGGGGAGTCCACGAGCAGTACTTC
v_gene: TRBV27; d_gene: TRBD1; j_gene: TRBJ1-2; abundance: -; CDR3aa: CASSPRRTGSGYTF; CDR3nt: TGTGCCAGCAGTCCCCGCCGGACAGGGAGTGGCTACACCTTC